The rows below give T cell receptor beta chains drawn from one sample of a study of cytomegalovirus exposure and HLA in healthy donors. Data came from immunoSEQ multiplex PCR; TCRdb stores just in-frame clones and leaves some out. In the table there are around 60,000 clones, about 80% of which are singletons. What was sequenced was PBMCs. The receptor source for this set is a man in his fifties in good health and CMV-seropositive. The CDR3 runs from the conserved cysteine through the conserved F or W. A D gene is named only where the DNA matches it firmly. Clone size is not always given. Where it is, it says once, few, many or a class for expanded clones.

>-|TRBD1|TRBJ2-1|TRBV30
TGTGCCTTGACTCGGGACAGGGGAATCAATGAGCAGTTCTTC
CALTRDRGINEQFF
>-|TRBD1|TRBJ1-3|TRBV5-4
TGTGCCAGCAGCGTACCCGGGACAGGGACGGGAAACACCATATATTTT
CASSVPGTGTGNTIYF
>-|TRBD2|TRBJ2-7|TRBV6-5
TGTGCCAGCAGCCTAGCGGAAGGCGTCTACGAGCGGCAGTACTTC
CASSLAEGVYERQYF
>-|TRBD1|TRBJ2-7|TRBV27
TGTGCCAGCAGTGTAGGACAGGGGGCTTTTTGGGAGCAGTACTTC
CASSVGQGAFWEQYF
>once|TRBD1|TRBJ1-1|TRBV6-1
TGTGCCAGCAGAGTTGACAGGGGATGGAACACTGAAGCTTTCTTT
CASRVDRGWNTEAFF
>once|-|TRBJ2-1|TRBV7-3
TGTGCCAGCAGCCCGCCTGGGGCAGGTTCCAATGAGCAGTTCTTC
CASSPPGAGSNEQFF
>once|TRBD1|TRBJ1-2|TRBV4-2
TGTGCCAGCAGCCACTCGGACAGGACCGAGGGCTACACCTTC
CASSHSDRTEGYTF
>-|TRBD1|TRBJ2-3|TRBV7-9
TGTGCCAGCAGCTTGACAGGGGCAACTAGCACAGATACGCAGTATTTT
CASSLTGATSTDTQYF
>-|TRBD2|TRBJ2-7|TRBV11-3
TGTGCCAGCAGCCCCTCAGGAGGGAGGGCCGGGAACGAGCAGTACTTC
CASSPSGGRAGNEQYF
>-|-|TRBJ2-5|TRBV7-9
TGTTCCAGCAGCTATCAACAGGGTCGGGAGACCCAGTACTTC
CSSSYQQGRETQYF
>-|-|TRBJ2-3|TRBV2
TGTGCCAGCAGTGCGGGCGGGGCTAGCACAGATACGCAGTATTTT
CASSAGGASTDTQYF
>medium-sized|-|TRBJ2-7|TRBV27
TGTGCCAGCAGTTCCTCAGGGGGGCTTGGGTACGAGCAGTACTTC
CASSSSGGLGYEQYF
>-|-|TRBJ1-1|TRBV6-1
TGTGCAAGAACATACAGAGCCACTGAAGCTTTCTTT
CARTYRATEAFF
>-|-|TRBJ2-5|TRBV18
TGTGCCAGCTCACCGGGACAACAAGAGACCCAGTACTTC
CASSPGQQETQYF
>-|TRBD1|TRBJ1-5|TRBV28
TGTGCCAGCAGCCCGGCATCAGGGGGAGTGAGGCCCCAGCATTTT
CASSPASGGVRPQHF
>-|-|TRBJ1-5|TRBV28
TGTGCCAGCAGTCCCACTCAGGCGAGCAATCAGCCCCAGCATTTT
CASSPTQASNQPQHF
>-|TRBD1|TRBJ1-1|TRBV7-9
TGTTCCAGCAGCCGTGGACAGGGGTCAGTGAACACTGAAGCTTTCTTT
CSSSRGQGSVNTEAFF
>-|-|TRBJ2-6|TRBV5-4
TGTGCCAGCAGCTTGGAATGGCTGGCTGGGGCCAACGTCCTGACTTTC
CASSLEWLAGANVLTF
>few|-|TRBJ2-1|TRBV7-7
TGTGCCAGCAGCTTAAAACGGGACAATGAGCAGTTCTTC
CASSLKRDNEQFF
>-|-|TRBJ1-4|TRBV18
TGTGCCAGCTCACTCAACTACCAGTATGAAAAACTGTTTTTT
CASSLNYQYEKLFF
>-|-|TRBJ1-5|TRBV30
TGTGCCTGCGCGCGGGGGTACAATCAGCCCCAGCATTTT
CACARGYNQPQHF
>few|-|TRBJ1-1|TRBV2
TGTGCCAGCAGTGGGACACGGGACACTGAAGCTTTCTTT
CASSGTRDTEAFF
>once|-|TRBJ1-1|TRBV18
TGTGCCAGCTCACTTACGGGACTTTCGAACACTGAAGCTTTCTTT
CASSLTGLSNTEAFF
>few|TRBD1|TRBJ1-1|TRBV7-9
TGTGCCAGCAGCTTAACAGGGGGAACTGAAGCTTTCTTT
CASSLTGGTEAFF
>-|-|TRBJ1-3|TRBV29-1
TGCAGCGTTGAAGCGAGCTCTGGAAACACCATATATTTT
CSVEASSGNTIYF
>-|-|TRBJ1-5|TRBV7-9
TGTGCCATCAGCATGCAGGGGTTGGATCAAAGTAGCAATCAGCCCCAGCATTTT
CAISMQGLDQSSNQPQHF
>-|-|TRBJ2-5|TRBV4-2
TGTGCCAGCAGCTACCGGACAGTAGGCGAGACCCAGTACTTC
CASSYRTVGETQYF
>-|-|TRBJ2-7|TRBV6-1
TGTGCCAGCAGTGAGGGGGGTGGAAGCTCCTACGAGCAGTACTTC
CASSEGGGSSYEQYF
>-|-|TRBJ1-1|TRBV5-6
TGTGCCAGCAGCTTTACGAGCGGGGTTGCTGAAGCTTTCTTT
CASSFTSGVAEAFF
>-|-|TRBJ2-3|TRBV5-1
TGCGCCAGCGCATCTCAGCGGGCTCAGGATACGCAGTATTTT
CASASQRAQDTQYF
>-|-|TRBJ2-7|TRBV5-4
TGTGCCAGCAGCTTCGCTGGGCGCGAGCAGTACTTC
CASSFAGREQYF
>-|TRBD1|TRBJ2-7|TRBV28
TGTGCCAGCAGACTCGGACAGGGCACCTACGAGCAGTACTTC
CASRLGQGTYEQYF
>-|TRBD1|TRBJ2-7|TRBV27
TGCGCCAGCAGTTTGGGACAGGGCCCCTACGAGCAGTACTTC
CASSLGQGPYEQYF
>-|TRBD1|TRBJ2-7|TRBV7-9
TGTGCCAGCAGCCCAACTTCCGGGACAGGCTCCTACGAGCAGTACTTC
CASSPTSGTGSYEQYF
>-|TRBD2|TRBJ2-7|TRBV15
TGTGCCACCAGCAGACGAAGCGGGAGGCCCCCCTACGAGCAGTACTTC
CATSRRSGRPPYEQYF
>-|-|TRBJ2-1|TRBV5-6
TGTGCCAGCAGCTTGGCCGAGGGATGGGGGCAGTTCTTC
CASSLAEGWGQFF
>-|-|TRBJ2-7|TRBV14
TGTGCCAGCAGCCCCCAGGACAGACGTACCTACGAGCAGTACTTC
CASSPQDRRTYEQYF
>few|-|TRBJ2-7|TRBV7-9
TGTGCCAGCAGCTTCGGGGAAGGCGAGCAGTACTTC
CASSFGEGEQYF
>-|-|TRBJ2-1|TRBV27
TGTGCCAGCAGTTTCTCCCGGGGTACCGTTGAGCAGTTCTTC
CASSFSRGTVEQFF
>-|-|TRBJ2-7|TRBV6-4
TGTGCCAGCAGTGCCTGTTCGTCTTGTGAGCAGTACTTC
CASSACSSCEQYF
>-|-|TRBJ2-2|TRBV5-4
TGTGCCATCCTAACTAACACCGGGGAGCTGTTTTTT
CAILTNTGELFF
>-|-|TRBJ1-4|TRBV5-4
TGTGCCAGCAGCCCCGAGCGAGCGGCAACTAATGAAAAACTGTTTTTT
CASSPERAATNEKLFF
>-|-|TRBJ2-1|TRBV21-1
TGTGCCAGCAGCAAAGTTAAGGAAAAAAGCCGGGACGGGGGGGCCTATGAGCAGTTCTTC
CASSKVKEKSRDGGAYEQFF
>-|-|TRBJ2-7|TRBV4-3
TGCGCCAGCAGCCAAGAAGGGCTGGGACACACTCCCTACGAGCAGTACTTC
CASSQEGLGHTPYEQYF
>-|TRBD1|TRBJ2-7|TRBV5-1
TGCGCCAGCAGCTTCGGACAGGGGGGGTCCTACGAGCAGTACTTC
CASSFGQGGSYEQYF
>-|TRBD2|TRBJ2-7|TRBV11-2
TGTGCCAGCAGCTTAGTGGGAGCGGGGGGAACCTACGAGCAGTACTTC
CASSLVGAGGTYEQYF
>-|-|TRBJ1-4|TRBV5-1
TGCGCCAGCAGCGAAAGATACTCGGAGGGACTCGCAACTAATGAAAAACTGTTTTTT
CASSERYSEGLATNEKLFF
>-|TRBD2|TRBJ2-1|TRBV5-1
TGCGCCAGCAGCTACGCCCTAGGCGGGGGGCCGAATGAGCAGTTCTTC
CASSYALGGGPNEQFF